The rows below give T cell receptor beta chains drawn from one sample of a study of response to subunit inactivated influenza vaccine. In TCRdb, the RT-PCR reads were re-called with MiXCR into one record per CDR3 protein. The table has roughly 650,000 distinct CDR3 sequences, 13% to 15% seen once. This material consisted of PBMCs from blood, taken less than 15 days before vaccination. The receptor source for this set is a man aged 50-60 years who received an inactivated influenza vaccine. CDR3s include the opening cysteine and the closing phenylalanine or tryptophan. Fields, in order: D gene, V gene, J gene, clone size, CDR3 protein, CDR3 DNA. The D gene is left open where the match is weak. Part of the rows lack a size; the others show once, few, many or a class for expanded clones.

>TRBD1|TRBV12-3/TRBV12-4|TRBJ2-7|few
CASSRDRAHDYEQYF
TGTGCCAGCAGTCGGGACAGGGCCCATGACTACGAGCAGTACTTC
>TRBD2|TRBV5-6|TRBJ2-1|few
CASSSGTTNEQFF
TGTGCCAGCAGCTCCGGGACTACGAATGAGCAGTTCTTC
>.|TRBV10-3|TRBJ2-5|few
CAISEPSLGGETQYF
TGTGCCATCAGTGAGCCATCGTTAGGGGGAGAGACCCAGTACTTC
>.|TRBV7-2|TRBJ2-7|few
CASSLVSGPYEQYF
TGTGCCAGCAGCTTAGTTTCAGGGCCCTACGAGCAGTACTTC
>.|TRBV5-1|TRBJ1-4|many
CASSAYRATNEKLFF
TGCGCCAGCAGCGCGTACCGTGCAACTAATGAAAAACTGTTTTTT
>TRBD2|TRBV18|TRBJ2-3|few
CASFTGTSVTDTQYF
TGTGCCAGCTTTACGGGGACTAGCGTGACAGATACGCAGTATTTT
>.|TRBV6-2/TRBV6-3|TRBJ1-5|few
CASSTPRLGNQPQHF
TGTGCCAGCAGTACACCGCGCCTGGGCAATCAGCCCCAGCATTTT
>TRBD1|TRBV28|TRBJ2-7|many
CASSSLTGEEYF
TGTGCCAGCAGTTCCCTGACAGGGGAAGAGTACTTC
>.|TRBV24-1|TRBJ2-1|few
CATSDLSYNEQFF
TGTGCCACCAGTGATTTATCCTACAATGAGCAGTTCTTC
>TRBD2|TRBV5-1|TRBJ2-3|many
CASHPGSSGGRKF
TGCGCCAGCCACCCGGGGTCTAGCGGGGGCCGGAAATTT
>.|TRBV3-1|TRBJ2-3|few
CASSPGWGDTQYF
TGTGCCAGCAGCCCAGGCTGGGGGGATACGCAGTATTTT
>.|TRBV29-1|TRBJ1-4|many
CSVRTGNEKLFF
TGCAGCGTCAGGACCGGGAATGAAAAACTGTTTTTT
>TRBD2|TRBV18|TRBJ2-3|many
CASSPGLAGVITDTQYF
TGTGCCAGCTCACCCGGACTAGCGGGAGTCATCACAGATACGCAGTATTTT
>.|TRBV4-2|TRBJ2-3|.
CASSPRTDGTDTQYF
TGTGCCAGCAGCCCGAGGACAGACGGCACAGATACGCAGTATTTT
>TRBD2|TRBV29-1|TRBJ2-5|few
CSVELRGRADETQYF
TGCAGCGTTGAACTCCGCGGGAGGGCCGACGAGACCCAGTACTTC
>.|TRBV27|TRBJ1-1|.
CASRDGTLNTEAFF
TGTGCCAGCAGGGACGGGACACTGAACACTGAAGCTTTCTTT
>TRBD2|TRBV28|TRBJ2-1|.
CATFQVSGKNEQFF
TGTGCCACCTTCCAAGTTAGCGGGAAGAATGAGCAGTTCTTC
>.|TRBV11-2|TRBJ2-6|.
CASSFGGWAGANVLTF
TGTGCCAGCAGCTTCGGTGGCTGGGCTGGGGCCAACGTCCTGACTTTC
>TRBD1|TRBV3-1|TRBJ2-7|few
CASSLTTGPEQYF
TGTGCCAGCAGCCTCACGACAGGGCCTGAGCAGTACTTC
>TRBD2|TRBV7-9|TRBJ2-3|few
CASSLNRGGSTDTQYF
TGTGCCAGCAGCCTAAATCGGGGGGGTAGCACAGATACGCAGTATTTT
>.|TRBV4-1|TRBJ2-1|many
CASSQGQGTYNEQFF
TGCGCCAGCAGCCAAGGGCAGGGAACCTACAATGAGCAGTTCTTC
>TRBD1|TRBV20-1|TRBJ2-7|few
CSATTGGSSYEQYF
TGCAGTGCTACAACAGGGGGGAGCTCCTACGAGCAGTACTTC
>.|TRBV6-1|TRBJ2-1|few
CASSKAVRVGNEQFF
TGTGCCAGCAGTAAGGCAGTCCGGGTGGGTAATGAGCAGTTCTTC
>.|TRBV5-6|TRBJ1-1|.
CASSPGPKNTEAFF
TGTGCCAGCAGCCCGGGACCGAAGAACACTGAAGCTTTCTTT
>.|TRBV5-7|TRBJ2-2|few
CASSLIRMANTGELFF
TGTGCCAGCAGCTTGATACGGATGGCGAACACCGGGGAGCTGTTTTTT
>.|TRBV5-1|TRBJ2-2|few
CASSLARDTGELFF
TGCGCCAGCAGCTTGGCGAGGGACACCGGGGAGCTGTTTTTT
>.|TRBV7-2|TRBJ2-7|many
CASSLARGLDEQYF
TGTGCCAGCAGCTTAGCAAGGGGTCTCGACGAGCAGTACTTC
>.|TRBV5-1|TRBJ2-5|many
CASSPGSWGQETQYF
TGCGCCAGCAGCCCAGGATCCTGGGGGCAAGAGACCCAGTACTTC
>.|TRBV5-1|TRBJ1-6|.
CASSLDLSKYNSPLHF
TGCGCCAGCAGCTTGGACCTATCCAAGTATAATTCACCCCTCCACTTT
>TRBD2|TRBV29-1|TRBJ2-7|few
CSVVWNGRRDEQYF
TGCAGCGTTGTATGGAACGGGAGGCGCGACGAGCAGTACTTC
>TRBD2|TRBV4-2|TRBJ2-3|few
CASSQDLAGVTDTQYF
TGTGCCAGCAGCCAAGACTTAGCGGGGGTCACAGATACGCAGTATTTT
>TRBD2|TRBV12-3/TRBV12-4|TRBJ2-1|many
CASSGGTSGTYEQFF
TGTGCCAGCAGTGGGGGAACTAGCGGGACATATGAGCAGTTCTTC
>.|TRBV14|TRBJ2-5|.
CASSQAGVLQETQYF
TGTGCCAGCAGCCAAGCCGGGGTGCTCCAAGAGACCCAGTACTTC
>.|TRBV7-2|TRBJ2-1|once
CASSSSRGAGYNEQFF
TGTGCCAGCAGCTCCTCCCGGGGGGCGGGATACAATGAGCAGTTCTTC
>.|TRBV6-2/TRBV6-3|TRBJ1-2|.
CASGESTNYGYTF
TGTGCCAGCGGGGAAAGTACTAACTATGGCTACACCTTC
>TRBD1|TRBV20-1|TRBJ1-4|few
CSAVGGQVNEKLFF
TGCAGTGCGGTAGGGGGACAGGTTAATGAAAAACTGTTTTTT
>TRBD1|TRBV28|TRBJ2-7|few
CASRLQGVRLHEQYF
TGTGCCAGCAGATTGCAGGGGGTGAGGCTCCACGAGCAGTACTTC
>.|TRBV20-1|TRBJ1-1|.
CSAGRVSWLNTEAFF
TGCAGTGCTGGCAGGGTATCTTGGTTGAACACTGAAGCTTTCTTT
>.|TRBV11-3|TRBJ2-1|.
CASSNYFDSSNNEQFF
TGTGCCAGCAGCAATTACTTTGACTCTTCCAACAATGAGCAGTTCTTC
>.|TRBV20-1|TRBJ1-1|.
CSARSGHRNTEAFF
TGCAGTGCTAGAAGCGGACACCGGAACACTGAAGCTTTCTTT
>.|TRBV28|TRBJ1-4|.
CASRQGYNEKLFF
TGTGCCAGTAGGCAGGGCTATAATGAAAAACTGTTTTTT
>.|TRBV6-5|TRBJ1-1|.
CASGYSGLRNTEAFF
TGTGCCAGCGGTTACTCGGGCCTACGGAACACTGAAGCTTTCTTT
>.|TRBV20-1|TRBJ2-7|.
CSAQGGPRQATSYEQYF
TGCAGTGCCCAGGGGGGACCAAGACAGGCTACCTCCTACGAGCAGTACTTC
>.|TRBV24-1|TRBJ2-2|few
CATSDPAGANTGELFF
TGTGCCACCAGTGATCCAGCGGGCGCGAACACCGGGGAGCTGTTTTTT
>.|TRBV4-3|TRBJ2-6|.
CASSPEGIGAQGANVLTF
TGCGCCAGCAGCCCTGAAGGTATAGGGGCGCAAGGGGCCAACGTCCTGACTTTC
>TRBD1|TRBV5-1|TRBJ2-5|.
CASSPMGQSQETQYF
TGCGCCAGCAGCCCTATGGGACAGTCCCAAGAGACCCAGTACTTC
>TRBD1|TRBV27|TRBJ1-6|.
CASSSVTGNSPLHF
TGTGCCAGCAGTTCCGTGACAGGGAATTCACCCCTGCACTTT
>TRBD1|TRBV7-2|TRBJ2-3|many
CASSLVSTGSDTQYF
TGTGCCAGCAGCTTAGTCTCGACAGGGTCGGATACGCAGTATTTT
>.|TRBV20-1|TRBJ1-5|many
CSASSGFGDQPQHF
TGCAGTGCTAGCTCTGGGTTTGGAGATCAGCCCCAGCATTTT
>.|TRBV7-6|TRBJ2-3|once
CASSPGRVADTQYF
TGTGCCAGCAGCCCAGGCAGGGTTGCAGATACGCAGTATTTT
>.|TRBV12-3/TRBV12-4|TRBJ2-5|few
CASSRGVGMETQYF
TGTGCCAGCAGTCGAGGGGTAGGGATGGAGACCCAGTACTTC